This T cell receptor (beta chain) was recorded in a study of Ad26.COV2.S vaccination and SARS-CoV-2 variants. Study-level background: Donor had been placed in the Ad26.COV2.S arm of the COV1001 trial. Recipients of Ad26.COV2.S got it intramuscularly, once or twice 56 days apart. General study points: The TCR breadth and depth analyses may have understated or missed part of the total T cell responses.

On this clone: The target antigen is unknown.

Treatment reported: about 20 received Ad26.COV2.S at low or high dose, single or two shots; 5 received placebo; per-sample allocation not given. Samples were taken on day 63 after the first vaccine or placebo injection. The CDR3 is 14 amino acids. In germline, CDR1 is SGHNT, CDR2 YYREEE (reference sequence). The V and J ends lost 2 bases and 5 bases respectively, with 13 bases between them. Produced via immunoSEQ multiplex PCR; TCRdb's table is partial and in-frame only. The sample records around 380,000 clones, roughly nine tenths being singletons. The sequence was collected from a person aged 18 to 59 who received the Ad26.COV2.S COVID-19 vaccine or a placebo. The rearrangement links TRBV5-4 to TRBJ1-1; tentatively, D is TRBD1 (6 bases). Here the sequenced sample was peripheral blood, taken in a trial of Ad26.COV2.S vaccine versus placebo. As DNA, the CDR3 is TGTGCCAGCAGCTTAAGGGGGGGGCGAACTGAAGCTTTCTTT. As protein: CASSLRGGRTEAFF.